One and the same sample provided the 25 T cell receptor beta chains below, sequenced in a study of CD8+ T cells in alopecia areata. Treatment indicated: oral pan-JAK inhibitor, 5-10 mg twice daily. Extracted from the samples, RNA was reverse transcribed into cDNA to serve as the sequencing template. TCRdb's table, derived via immunoSEQ multiplex PCR, lists solely in-frame clones and lacks some. The profile shows approximately 200,000 clones, less than 50% of them singletons. The input for sequencing was CD4+ T cells sorted from blood, taken at roughly week 38, from a patient treated with tofacitinib. The receptors were sampled from a human donor with alopecia areata.

As regards this clone: One end of the junction is discordant with germline, which a read error may explain. The chain is built from TRBV2 and TRBJ1-5; D is ambiguous. The CDR3 consists of 12 residues. CDR1 SNHLY and CDR2 FYNNEI come from the germline V gene. CDR3 loop: CASSLPRQSQHF. CDR3 sequence (DNA): TGTGCCAGCAGCCTTCCACGTCAGTCCCAGCATTTT.

V usage is TRBV7-9 and J usage is TRBJ1-2; D is uncertain. The ends were cut back, 2 bases at V and 8 bases at J, with 12 bases in the middle. Germline CDR1 and CDR2: SEHNR and FQNEAQ (reference sequence). The CDR3 covers 13 residues. The CDR3 loop reads CASSLRIPGGYTF. The CDR3, as DNA: TGTGCCAGCAGCTTAAGGATTCCCGGGGGCTACACCTTC.

V is TRBV30 and J is TRBJ1-5; D ambiguous. With 1 base removed from V and 0 bases from J, the gap between germline ends came to 4 bases. In germline, CDR1 is GTSNPN, CDR2 SVGIG (reference sequence). This CDR3 is built from 13 residues. The DNA for the CDR3 is TGTGCCTGGAGTGGGAATAGCAATCAGCCCCAGCATTTT. Protein sequence: CAWSGNSNQPQHF.

The chain couples TRBV10-2 to TRBJ2-2, with TRBD2 identical over 8 bases. The CDR3 extends over 16 amino acids. V shed 1 base and J 9 bases; nucleotides not matched to a gene: 10. Germline V lookup: CDR1 WSHSY, CDR2 SAAADI. The chain's CDR3 is CASSEWTSPAMRELFF. Here the CDR3 DNA reads TGCGCCAGCAGTGAGTGGACTAGCCCCGCCATGCGGGAGCTGTTTTTT.

The V call is TRBV5-1, the J call TRBJ2-2; D may be TRBD2 (5 bases). Germline CDR1 and CDR2: SGHRS and YFSETQ. CDR3 size: 14 residues. V was trimmed by 1 base and J by 4 bases, leaving 8 bases between them. The CDR3 reads CASSLRGSTGELFF. In DNA, the CDR3 is TGCGCCAGCAGCTTGCGGGGATCCACCGGGGAGCTGTTTTTT.

V is TRBV6-5 and J is TRBJ1-5; tentative D call: TRBD1 (5 bases). The CDR3 covers 16 residues. Trimming pared 2 bases from V and 4 bases from J, leaving 15 bases between. Germline lookup yields CDR1 MNHEY and CDR2 SVGAGI. Written as DNA, the CDR3 is TGTGCCAGCAGTTACGCGGCAGGGTTTAGGAATCAGCCCCAGCATTTT. Its translation: CASSYAAGFRNQPQHF.

The CDR3 sequence is CASTRDRQRETQYF. The CDR3 nucleotides are TGTGCCAGCACAAGGGACAGGCAAAGAGAGACCCAGTACTTC. V and J are TRBV6-1 and TRBJ2-5; 8 nucleotides line up with TRBD1. The ends lost 7 bases at V and 4 bases at J; junction bases unmatched: 8. The CDR3 is 14 amino acids. CDR1 is MNHNS and CDR2 is SASEGT in the germline V gene.

This rearrangement joins TRBV6-6 to TRBJ1-5; D is unclear. Between the trimmed V and J ends, which lost 7 bases and 0 bases, there was a span of 16 bases. Germline CDR1 is MNHNY and CDR2 is SVGAGI (reference sequence). The CDR3 is made up of 16 amino acids. CDR3 protein: CASTTSQGYSNQPQHF. CDR3 nucleotide sequence: TGTGCCAGCACCACTTCGCAAGGTTATAGCAATCAGCCCCAGCATTTT.

The V call is TRBV29-1, the J call TRBJ1-1; no definite D call. Germline V gene data show CDR1 as SQVTM and CDR2 as ANQGSEA. The CDR3 runs to 12 residues. Between the trimmed V and J ends, which lost 4 bases and 1 base, there was a span of 7 bases. The CDR3 sequence is CSVGHPNTEAFF. The CDR3 DNA is TGCAGCGTTGGCCATCCGAACACTGAAGCTTTCTTT.

The V gene is TRBV2, the J gene TRBJ1-2; a possible D gene is TRBD1 (5 bases). The V end was cut by 3 bases, the J end by 2 bases, with 10 bases between. Germline V CDR1 and CDR2: SNHLY, FYNNEI. This CDR3 has 14 amino acids. The CDR3 sequence is CASSDRTSNYGYTF. For the CDR3, the DNA is TGTGCCAGCAGTGACAGGACATCAAACTATGGCTACACCTTC.

This clone was seen only a few times. The V gene is TRBV29-1, the J gene TRBJ1-1; D is ambiguous. CDR1 is SQVTM and CDR2 is ANQGSEA in the germline V gene. V was shortened by 3 bases and J by 4 bases, with 12 bases between the two germline ends. The CDR3 runs to 13 residues. CDR3 coding DNA: TGCAGCGTTGAGGTCGGCGGATTCACTGAAGCTTTCTTT. It encodes CSVEVGGFTEAFF. Supplemented by reference TRBV29-1 and TRBJ1-1, the full variable domain reads SAVISQKPSRDICQRGTSLTIQCQVDSQVTMMFWYRQQPGQSLTLIATANQGSEATYESGFVIDKFPISRPNLTFSTLTVSNMSPEDSSIYLCSVEVGGFTEAFFGQGTRLTVV.

The chain combines TRBV2 with TRBJ2-4; no firm D call. The germline CDR1 and CDR2 sequences are SNHLY and FYNNEI. CDR3 length: 14 amino acids. V was cut by 6 bases and J by 7 bases, with 16 bases left in between. The CDR3 protein is CASRESGPGNIQYF. CDR3 sequence (DNA): TGTGCCAGCAGGGAGTCCGGGCCTGGGAACATTCAGTACTTC.

Notes on this clone: The same CDR3 is also encoded by other DNA sequences in this sample. The J gene is TRBJ1-2, the V gene TRBV15; perhaps TRBD1 as D (5 bases). The CDR3 contains 13 residues. CDR1 is LNHNV and CDR2 is YYDKDF in the germline V gene (reference sequence). Trimming removed 1 base from V and 4 bases from J, with 7 bases in between. The CDR3 DNA reads TGTGCCACCAGCAGAGGGGGCGGCTATGGCTACACCTTC. It yields the protein CATSRGGGYGYTF.

This clone was picked up a small number of times. The rearrangement links TRBV6-6 to TRBJ2-7; weak D call: TRBD2 (6 bases). The CDR3 sequence is 16 residues long. The V end was cut by 2 bases, the J end by 5 bases, with 19 bases between. CDR1 and CDR2 from the germline V gene are MNHNY and SVGAGI (reference sequence). The CDR3 region is CASSYGAGGKTNEQYF. CDR3 bases: TGTGCCAGCAGTTACGGGGCCGGCGGGAAGACTAACGAGCAGTACTTC.

J is TRBJ1-5 and V is TRBV6-1; D is undetermined. V gave up 5 bases and J gave up 0 bases, with 8 bases separating them. The CDR3 length is 14 residues. Per germline, CDR1 MNHNS and CDR2 SASEGT. The DNA for the CDR3 is TGTGCCAGCAGTTCCAGAGTTAGCAATCAGCCCCAGCATTTT. Protein: CASSSRVSNQPQHF.

V and J are TRBV9 and TRBJ2-3; D ambiguous. This CDR3 is 13 amino acids long. CDR1 and CDR2 from the germline V gene are SGDLS and YYNGEE. V gave up 7 bases and J gave up 2 bases, with 11 bases separating them. For the CDR3, the DNA is TGTGCCAGCGGAACGAGGACCACAGATACGCAGTATTTT. Translating gives CASGTRTTDTQYF.

This clone has just a few counts. The chain is built from TRBV5-4 and TRBJ2-5; possible D gene TRBD2, 5 bases. The V gene's germline CDR1 is SGHNT and CDR2 YYREEE (reference sequence). Deletions cut 0 bases from V and 7 bases from J, with 10 bases between. CDR3 size: 13 residues. The CDR3 nucleotides are TGTGCCAGCAGCTTGGCTGGAGGTGGGACCCAGTACTTC. Protein product: CASSLAGGGTQYF.

This clone was observed a few times. The chain combines TRBV15 with TRBJ1-1; tentatively, D is TRBD1 (6 bases). This CDR3 contains 13 residues. Germline values: CDR1 LNHNV, CDR2 YYDKDF (reference sequence). Trimming removed 4 bases at V and 6 bases at J, with 12 bases between. Written as DNA, the CDR3 is TGTGCCACCAGCATCTTCAGGGGACCTGAAGCTTTCTTT. Amino acids: CATSIFRGPEAFF.

This clone was seen only once. The chain combines TRBV5-1 with TRBJ2-7; 8 bases match TRBD1. After removal of 4 bases from V and 10 bases from J, the junction contained 7 bases not matched to a gene. This CDR3 comprises 12 residues. CDR1 and CDR2 from the germline V gene are SGHRS and YFSETQ. DNA of the CDR3: TGCGCCAGCAGCCTACAAGGGACAGGCCAGTACTTC. This gives the protein CASSLQGTGQYF.

This clone showed up just a few times. This chain connects TRBV30 to TRBJ2-7, with D hard to call. The CDR3 covers 13 residues. Trimming removed 4 bases from V and 0 bases from J, with 10 bases in between. Germline V lookup: CDR1 GTSNPN, CDR2 SVGIG (reference sequence). In DNA form, the CDR3 reads TGTGCCTGGAATCGACTTGTCTCCTACGAGCAGTACTTC. Translating it yields CAWNRLVSYEQYF.

This clone was seen a handful of times. This chain links TRBV12-5 with TRBJ1-5; no definite D call. This CDR3 has 13 amino acids. Between the trimmed V and J ends, which lost 8 bases and 7 bases, there was a span of 15 bases. The germline CDR1 and CDR2 sequences are LGHNT and FRNRAP. The CDR3 region has the DNA TGTGCTAGTTCCCGGGGTGGCGGACAGCCCCAGCATTTT. It codes for CASSRGGGQPQHF.

Concerning this clone itself: The sample contains more than one DNA sequence encoding this CDR3. The chain has TRBV5-1 and TRBJ2-7; D call uncertain. Germline V gene data show CDR1 as SGHRS and CDR2 as YFSETQ. V lost 2 bases and J 3 bases, leaving 9 bases between the germline ends. The CDR3 covers 13 residues. The CDR3 region has the DNA TGCGCCAGCAGCTTAGGGCGGCTCTACGAGCAGTACTTC. Amino acids: CASSLGRLYEQYF. The variable domain in full, with the rest retrieved from reference TRBV5-1 and TRBJ2-7, is KAGVTQTPRYLIKTRGQQVTLSCSPISGHRSVSWYQQTPGQGLQFLFEYFSETQRNKGNFPGRFSGRQFSNSRSEMNVSTLELGDSALYLCASSLGRLYEQYFGPGTRLTVT.

In its sample, this clone was seen a few times. The CDR3 loop is CASSDWSYGYTF. The CDR3 DNA follows: TGTGCCAGCAGTGATTGGAGCTATGGCTACACCTTC. This chain joins TRBV6-1 and TRBJ1-2, with D unresolved. Germline lookup yields CDR1 MNHNS and CDR2 SASEGT. The CDR3 contains 12 residues. V lost 3 bases and J lost 4, with 6 bases in between.

This clone was detected only a few times. The CDR3 loop reads CATSGGSGVVDEETQYF. CDR3 sequence (DNA): TGTGCCACCAGCGGCGGCTCTGGCGTCGTAGATGAAGAGACCCAGTACTTC. V gene TRBV15 combines with J gene TRBJ2-5; no reliable D call. The CDR3 has 17 residues. The germline gives CDR1 LNHNV, CDR2 YYDKDF (reference sequence). Trimming pared 5 bases from V and 3 bases from J, leaving 22 bases between.

In its sample, this clone was seen a few times. The chain uses TRBV7-2 and TRBJ1-2; 9 bases are shared with TRBD1. The CDR3 is 14 residues long. With 5 bases clipped from V and 7 bases from J, the junction kept 8 bases outside the gene matches. CDR1 is SGHTA, CDR2 FQGNSA, per germline. This CDR3 is CASSGGQGVRGYTF. The DNA of the CDR3 is TGTGCCAGCAGCGGGGGACAGGGAGTACGTGGCTACACCTTC.